These T cell receptor beta chains were read from a single sample in a study of blood T cell repertoires in COVID-19. TCRdb's table, derived via immunoSEQ multiplex PCR, lists solely in-frame clones and lacks some. The top ten hold about 2.1% of the sample, which has tens of thousands of clones, roughly three quarters seen once. Sequencing was done on a sample of peripheral blood. Every receptor here comes from a man aged 65 to 85 with COVID-19, enrolled during active disease. CDR3s include the opening cysteine and the closing phenylalanine or tryptophan. Each record gives: V gene, J gene, CDR3 protein.

>TRBV7-2|TRBJ2-4
CASSYRTVSKNIQYF
>TRBV4-2|TRBJ2-3
CATRRELAGTDTQYF
>TRBV19|TRBJ2-7
CASSIGGYEQYF
>TRBV5-1|TRBJ1-4
CASSSTGGAGEKLFF
>TRBV6-6|TRBJ1-3
CASRGQGITGNTIYF
>TRBV15|TRBJ1-3
CATSRTPENTIYF
>TRBV5-1|TRBJ2-5
CASSTGAGSAQETQYF
>TRBV4-3|TRBJ2-1
CASSQDQRDLKNEQFF
>TRBV7-2|TRBJ2-3
CASSFAGDTQYF
>TRBV7-2|TRBJ1-2
CASSQGRSNYGYTF
>TRBV2|TRBJ2-3
CASTKGLAGVADTQYF
>TRBV11-3|TRBJ1-1
CASSKDGQLNTEAFF
>TRBV5-1|TRBJ1-1
CASSLAYNTEAFF
>TRBV19|TRBJ2-7
CASSYRVQNYEQYF
>TRBV18|TRBJ1-2
CASSPSGSGGYTF
>TRBV9|TRBJ1-4
CASSGHGTANEKLFF
>TRBV9|TRBJ2-1
CASSSSGEQFF
>TRBV25-1|TRBJ2-1
CASSEGGYEQFF
>TRBV9|TRBJ2-1
CASSVSGTSINEQFF
>TRBV24-1|TRBJ2-3
CATSETTGDRTDTQYF